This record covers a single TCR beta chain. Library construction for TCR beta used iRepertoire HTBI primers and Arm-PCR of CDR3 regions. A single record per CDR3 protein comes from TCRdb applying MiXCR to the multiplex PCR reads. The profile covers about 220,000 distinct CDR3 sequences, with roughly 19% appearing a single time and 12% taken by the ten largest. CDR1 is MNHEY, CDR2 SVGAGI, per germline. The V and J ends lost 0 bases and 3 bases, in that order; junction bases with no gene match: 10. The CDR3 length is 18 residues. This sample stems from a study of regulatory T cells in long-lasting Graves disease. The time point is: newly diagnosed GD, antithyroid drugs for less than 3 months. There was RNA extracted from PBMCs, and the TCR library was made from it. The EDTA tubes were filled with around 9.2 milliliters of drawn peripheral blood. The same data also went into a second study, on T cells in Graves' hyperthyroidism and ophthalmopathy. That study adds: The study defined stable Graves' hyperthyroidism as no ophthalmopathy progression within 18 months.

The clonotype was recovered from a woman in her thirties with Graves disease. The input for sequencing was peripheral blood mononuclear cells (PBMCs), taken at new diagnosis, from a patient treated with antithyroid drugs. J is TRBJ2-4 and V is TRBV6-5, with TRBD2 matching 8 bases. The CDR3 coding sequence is TGTGCCAGCAGTTACTCGAGTCGGGGGGGGGGGAGCAAAAACATTCAGTACTTC. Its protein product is CASSYSSRGGGSKNIQYF.